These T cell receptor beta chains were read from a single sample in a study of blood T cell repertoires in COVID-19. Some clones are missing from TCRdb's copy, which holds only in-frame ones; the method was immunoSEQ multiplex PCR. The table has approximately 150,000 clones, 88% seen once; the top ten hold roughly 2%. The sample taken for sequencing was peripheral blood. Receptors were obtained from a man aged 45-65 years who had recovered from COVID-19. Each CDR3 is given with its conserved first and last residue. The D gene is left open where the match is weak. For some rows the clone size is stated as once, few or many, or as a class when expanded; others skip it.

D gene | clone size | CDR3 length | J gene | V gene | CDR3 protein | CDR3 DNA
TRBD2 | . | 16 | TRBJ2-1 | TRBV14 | CASSQGLAGGQNEQFF | TGTGCCAGCAGCCAAGGACTAGCGGGAGGACAAAATGAGCAGTTCTTC
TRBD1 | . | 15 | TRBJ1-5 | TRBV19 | CASSSRDRGSQPQHF | TGTGCCAGTAGTTCGCGGGACAGGGGAAGTCAGCCCCAGCATTTT
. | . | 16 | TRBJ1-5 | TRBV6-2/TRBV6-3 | CASSYPVGGARQPQHF | TGTGCCAGCAGTTACCCGGTGGGGGGGGCCCGTCAGCCCCAGCATTTT
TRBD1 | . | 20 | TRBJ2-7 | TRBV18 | CASSPIPRDRGSLIRHEQYF | TGTGCCAGCTCACCGATACCCCGGGACAGGGGTTCCCTGATCCGCCACGAGCAGTACTTC
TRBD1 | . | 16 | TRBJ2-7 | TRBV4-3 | CASSQDLTGTGYEQYF | TGCGCCAGCAGCCAAGATTTAACCGGGACAGGCTACGAGCAGTACTTC
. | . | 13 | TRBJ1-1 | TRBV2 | CASKGHQNTEAFF | TGTGCCAGCAAAGGACACCAGAACACTGAAGCTTTCTTT
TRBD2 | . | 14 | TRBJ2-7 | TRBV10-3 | CAISPGLGPAEQYF | TGTGCCATCAGCCCGGGACTAGGACCCGCGGAGCAGTACTTC
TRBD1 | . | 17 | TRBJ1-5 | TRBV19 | CASRVVGQGGSNQPQHF | TGTGCCAGTAGAGTGGTCGGACAGGGGGGTAGCAATCAGCCCCAGCATTTT
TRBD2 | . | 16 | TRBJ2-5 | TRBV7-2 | CASSTGLAGSQETQYF | TGTGCCAGCAGCACCGGACTAGCGGGGAGCCAAGAGACCCAGTACTTC
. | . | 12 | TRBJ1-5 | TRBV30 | CAWNRGAQPQHF | TGTGCCTGGAACCGGGGGGCTCAGCCCCAGCATTTT
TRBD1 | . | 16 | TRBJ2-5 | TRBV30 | CAWSVWGNRGQETQYF | TGTGCCTGGAGTGTTTGGGGGAACAGGGGCCAAGAGACCCAGTACTTC
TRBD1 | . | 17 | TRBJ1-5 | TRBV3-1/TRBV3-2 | CASSQEDRGVRNQPQHF | TGTGCCAGCAGCCAGGAGGACAGGGGGGTTCGGAATCAGCCCCAGCATTTT
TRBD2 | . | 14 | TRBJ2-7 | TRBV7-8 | CASSSEGGIYEQYF | TGTGCCAGCAGCTCGGAGGGAGGGATTTACGAGCAGTACTTC
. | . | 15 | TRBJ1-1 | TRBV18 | CASSPVAVGNTEAFF | TGTGCCAGCTCACCAGTGGCAGTTGGGAACACTGAAGCTTTCTTT
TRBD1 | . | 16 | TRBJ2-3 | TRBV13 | CASSDRVEIGTDTQYF | TGTGCCAGCAGCGACAGGGTTGAAATTGGCACAGATACGCAGTATTTT
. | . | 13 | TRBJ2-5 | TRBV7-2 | CASSSDRRETQYF | TGTGCCAGCAGCTCCGACAGGAGGGAGACCCAGTACTTC
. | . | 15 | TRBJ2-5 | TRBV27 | CASSLSMGGAETQYF | TGTGCCAGCAGTTTATCGATGGGGGGGGCAGAGACCCAGTACTTC
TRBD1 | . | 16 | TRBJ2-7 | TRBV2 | CASSAHRDRVSYEQYF | TGTGCCAGCAGTGCGCACCGGGACAGGGTTTCTTACGAGCAGTACTTC
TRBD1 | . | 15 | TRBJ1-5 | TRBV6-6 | CASSHGTASNQPQHF | TGTGCCAGCAGTCATGGGACAGCAAGCAATCAGCCCCAGCATTTT
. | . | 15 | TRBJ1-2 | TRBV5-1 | CASSREGSLNYGYTF | TGCGCCAGCAGTCGGGAGGGCAGCCTTAACTATGGCTACACCTTC
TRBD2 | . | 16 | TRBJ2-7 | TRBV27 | CASTWTSGLAGNEQYF | TGTGCCAGCACCTGGACGTCGGGACTAGCGGGAAACGAGCAGTACTTC
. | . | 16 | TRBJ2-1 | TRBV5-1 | CASSFGGGGRISEQFF | TGCGCCAGCAGCTTCGGAGGGGGAGGGCGTATAAGTGAGCAGTTCTTC
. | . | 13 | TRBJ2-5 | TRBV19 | CASNDRPQETQYF | TGTGCCAGTAATGACAGGCCACAAGAGACCCAGTACTTC
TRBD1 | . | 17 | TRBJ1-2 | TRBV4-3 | CASSHENMDRVNYGYTF | TGCGCCAGCAGCCACGAAAACATGGACAGGGTTAACTATGGCTACACCTTC
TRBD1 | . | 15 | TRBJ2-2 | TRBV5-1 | CASLEGQGFTGELFF | TGCGCCAGTCTAGAGGGACAGGGCTTCACCGGGGAGCTGTTTTTT
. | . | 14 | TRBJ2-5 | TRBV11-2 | CASSSGTSKETQYF | TGTGCCAGCAGCTCCGGGACATCTAAAGAGACCCAGTACTTC
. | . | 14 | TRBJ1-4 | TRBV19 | CASTEGSSKEKLFF | TGTGCCAGTACAGAGGGTTCCAGTAAGGAAAAACTGTTTTTT
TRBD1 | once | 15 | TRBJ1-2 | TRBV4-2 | CASSQDNRGLNGYTF | TGTGCCAGCAGCCAAGATAACAGGGGGCTAAATGGCTACACCTTC
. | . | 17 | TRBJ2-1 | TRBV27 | CASSLGGGPSSYNEQFF | TGTGCCAGCAGTTTGGGAGGGGGGCCTAGCTCCTACAATGAGCAGTTCTTC
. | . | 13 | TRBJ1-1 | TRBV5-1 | CASRGLGDTEAFF | TGCGCCAGCAGGGGGCTAGGGGACACTGAAGCTTTCTTT
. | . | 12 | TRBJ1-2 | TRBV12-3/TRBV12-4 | CASSFINYGYTF | TGTGCCAGCAGTTTCATCAACTATGGCTACACCTTC
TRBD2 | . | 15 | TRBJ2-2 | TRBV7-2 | CASSFIRGDTGELFF | TGTGCCAGCAGCTTTATACGGGGGGACACCGGGGAGCTGTTTTTT
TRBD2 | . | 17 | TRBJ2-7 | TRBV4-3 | CASSPSLTPSGGYEQYF | TGCGCCAGCAGCCCTTCGTTAACCCCTAGCGGGGGGTACGAGCAGTACTTC
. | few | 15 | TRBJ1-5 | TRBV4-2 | CASSQVVRGDQPQHF | TGTGCCAGCAGCCAAGTCGTTAGGGGCGATCAGCCCCAGCATTTT
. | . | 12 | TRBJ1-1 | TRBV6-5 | CASGQGNTEAFF | TGTGCCAGCGGGCAGGGGAACACTGAAGCTTTCTTT
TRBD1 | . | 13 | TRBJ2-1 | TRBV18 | CASSQGAYNEQFF | TGTGCCAGCTCACAGGGGGCTTACAATGAGCAGTTCTTC
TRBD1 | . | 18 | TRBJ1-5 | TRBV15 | CATSRDSNTGEGNQPQHF | TGTGCCACCAGCAGAGACTCAAACACAGGGGAGGGCAATCAGCCCCAGCATTTT
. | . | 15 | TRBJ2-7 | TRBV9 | CASSVEAESSYEQYF | TGTGCCAGCAGCGTAGAGGCGGAGAGCTCCTACGAGCAGTACTTC
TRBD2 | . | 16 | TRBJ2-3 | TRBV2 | CASSARSGRAEDTQYF | TGTGCCAGCAGTGCAAGGAGCGGGAGGGCCGAAGATACGCAGTATTTT
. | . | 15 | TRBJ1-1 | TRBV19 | CASSARAQANTEAFF | TGTGCCAGTAGTGCGCGGGCCCAAGCGAACACTGAAGCTTTCTTT
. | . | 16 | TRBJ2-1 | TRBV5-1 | CASSVGGGARYNEQFF | TGCGCCAGCAGCGTGGGGGGGGGCGCAAGGTACAATGAGCAGTTCTTC
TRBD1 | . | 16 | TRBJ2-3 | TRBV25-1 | CASSEGGTGVGDTQYF | TGTGCCAGCAGTGAAGGGGGGACAGGGGTAGGAGATACGCAGTATTTT
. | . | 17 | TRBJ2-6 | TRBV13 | CASSLGFSASGANVLTF | TGTGCCAGCAGCTTAGGTTTCAGCGCCTCTGGGGCCAACGTCCTGACTTTC
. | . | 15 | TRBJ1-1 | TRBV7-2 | CASSSSQVGNTEAFF | TGTGCCAGCAGCTCGTCTCAGGTGGGCAACACTGAAGCTTTCTTT
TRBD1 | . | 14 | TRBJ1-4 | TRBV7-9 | CASSSDREGEKLFF | TGTGCCAGCAGCTCCGACAGGGAAGGTGAAAAACTGTTTTTT
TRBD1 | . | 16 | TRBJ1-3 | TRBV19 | CASISTGGFTRNTIYF | TGTGCCAGTATCTCGACAGGGGGCTTCACTCGAAACACCATATATTTT
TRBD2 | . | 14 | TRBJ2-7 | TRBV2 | CASSETRLANEQYF | TGTGCCAGCAGTGAAACGAGACTAGCAAACGAGCAGTACTTC
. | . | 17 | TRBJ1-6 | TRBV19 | CASSKTRQSSYNSPLHF | TGTGCCAGTAGTAAAACGAGACAGAGCTCCTATAATTCACCCCTCCACTTT